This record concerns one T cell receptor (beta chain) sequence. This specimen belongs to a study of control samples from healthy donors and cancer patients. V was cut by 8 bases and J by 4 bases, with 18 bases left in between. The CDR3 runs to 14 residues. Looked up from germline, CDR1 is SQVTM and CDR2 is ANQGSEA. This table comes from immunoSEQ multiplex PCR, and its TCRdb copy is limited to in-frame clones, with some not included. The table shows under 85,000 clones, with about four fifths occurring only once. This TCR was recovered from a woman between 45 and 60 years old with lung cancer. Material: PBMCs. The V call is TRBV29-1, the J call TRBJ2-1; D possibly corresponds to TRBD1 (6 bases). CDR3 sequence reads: CSSDRPGAYNEQFF. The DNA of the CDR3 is TGCAGCTCTGACAGGCCAGGGGCTTACAATGAGCAGTTCTTC.